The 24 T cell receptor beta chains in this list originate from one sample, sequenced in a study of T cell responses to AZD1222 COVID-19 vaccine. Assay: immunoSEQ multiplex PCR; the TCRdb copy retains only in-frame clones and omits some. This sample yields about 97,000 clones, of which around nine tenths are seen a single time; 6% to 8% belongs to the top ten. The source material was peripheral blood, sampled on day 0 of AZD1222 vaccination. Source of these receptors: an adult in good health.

The CDR3 loop is CASSPTEGANQPQHF. CDR3 DNA: TGTGCCAGCAGCCCGACAGAGGGGGCCAATCAGCCCCAGCATTTT. The chain links TRBV3-1 (or the pseudogene TRBV3-2) to TRBJ1-5, with 7 bases that match TRBD1. Germline loops: CDR1 LGHDT, CDR2 YNNKEL (reference sequence). This CDR3 has 15 residues. Trimming cost V 4 bases and J 3 bases; bases outside gene matches: 6.

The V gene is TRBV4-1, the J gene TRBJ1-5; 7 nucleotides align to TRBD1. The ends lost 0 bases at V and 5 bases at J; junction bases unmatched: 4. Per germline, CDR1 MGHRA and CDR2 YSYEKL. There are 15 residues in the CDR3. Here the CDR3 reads CASSQDGTDDQPQHF. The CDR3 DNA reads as TGCGCCAGCAGCCAAGATGGGACAGATGATCAGCCCCAGCATTTT.

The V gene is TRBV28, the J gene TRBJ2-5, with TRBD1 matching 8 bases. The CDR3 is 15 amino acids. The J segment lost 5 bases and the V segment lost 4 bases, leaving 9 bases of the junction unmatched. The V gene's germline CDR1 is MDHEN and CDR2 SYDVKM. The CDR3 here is CASSSMTGEMETQYF. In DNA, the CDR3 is TGTGCCAGCAGTTCTATGACAGGGGAGATGGAGACCCAGTACTTC.

The CDR3 bases are TGCAGCGTTTCGAGACAGAACACTGAAGCTTTCTTT. This translates into CSVSRQNTEAFF. The V and J genes are TRBV29-1 and TRBJ1-1, with D uncertain. V was cut by 5 bases and J by 1 base, with 8 bases left in between. Germline CDR1 SQVTM, CDR2 ANQGSEA. This CDR3 region has 12 residues.

The CDR3 nucleotides are TGTGCCAGCATACAGGGGGTCTACAATGAGCAGTTCTTC. This sequence encodes CASIQGVYNEQFF. The chain joins TRBV11-2 to TRBJ2-1, with 8 bases identical to TRBD1. Trimming at V came to 7 bases and at J to 3 bases, leaving 2 bases not matched to a gene. The CDR3 runs to 13 residues. Germline CDR1 SGHAT, CDR2 FQNNGV.

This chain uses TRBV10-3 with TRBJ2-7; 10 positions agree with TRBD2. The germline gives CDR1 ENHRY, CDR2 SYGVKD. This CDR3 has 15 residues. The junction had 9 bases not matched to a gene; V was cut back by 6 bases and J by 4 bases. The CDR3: CAISTKTSGEYEQYF. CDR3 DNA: TGTGCCATCAGCACAAAAACTAGCGGGGAGTACGAGCAGTACTTC.

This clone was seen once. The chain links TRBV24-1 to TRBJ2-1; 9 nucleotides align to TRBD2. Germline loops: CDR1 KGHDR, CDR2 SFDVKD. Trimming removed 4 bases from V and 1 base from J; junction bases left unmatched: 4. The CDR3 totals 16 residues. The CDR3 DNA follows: TGTGCCACCAGTGAAGGAGCGGGAGGTTCCTACAATGAGCAGTTCTTC. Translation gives CATSEGAGGSYNEQFF.

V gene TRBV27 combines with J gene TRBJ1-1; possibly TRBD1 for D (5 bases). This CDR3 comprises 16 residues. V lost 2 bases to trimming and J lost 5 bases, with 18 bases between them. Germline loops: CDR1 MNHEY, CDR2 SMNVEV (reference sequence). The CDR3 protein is CASSLDRQGRRTEAFF. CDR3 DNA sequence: TGTGCCAGCAGTTTAGATCGGCAGGGACGGAGGACTGAAGCTTTCTTT.

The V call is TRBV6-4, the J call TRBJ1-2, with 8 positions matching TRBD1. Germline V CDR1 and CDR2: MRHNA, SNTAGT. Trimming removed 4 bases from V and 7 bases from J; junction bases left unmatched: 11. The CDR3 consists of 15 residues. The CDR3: CASSARQGFSGGYTF. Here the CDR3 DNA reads TGTGCCAGCAGTGCCCGACAGGGGTTTTCGGGTGGCTACACCTTC.

CDR3: CASSEWAGGIHVGQFF. DNA for the CDR3: TGTGCCAGCAGTGAATGGGCCGGGGGGATCCATGTTGGGCAGTTCTTC. J is TRBJ2-1 and V is TRBV25-1; 7 nucleotides match TRBD2. This CDR3 is built from 16 residues. V trimming: 1 base; J trimming: 12 bases; junction bases outside the gene matches: 15. Germline lookup yields CDR1 MGHDK and CDR2 SYGVNS.

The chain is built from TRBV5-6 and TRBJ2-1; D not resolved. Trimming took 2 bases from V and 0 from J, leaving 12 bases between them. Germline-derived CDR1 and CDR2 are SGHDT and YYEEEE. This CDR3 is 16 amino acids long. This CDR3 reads CASSFSALSSYNEQFF. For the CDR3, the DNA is TGTGCCAGCAGCTTTTCAGCCCTTAGCTCCTACAATGAGCAGTTCTTC.

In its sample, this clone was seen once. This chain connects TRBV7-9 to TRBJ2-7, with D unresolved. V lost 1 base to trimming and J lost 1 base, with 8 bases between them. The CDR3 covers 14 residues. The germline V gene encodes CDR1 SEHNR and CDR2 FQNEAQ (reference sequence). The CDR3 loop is CASSLDGQSYEQYF. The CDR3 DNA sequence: TGTGCCAGCAGCTTAGATGGTCAATCCTACGAGCAGTACTTC. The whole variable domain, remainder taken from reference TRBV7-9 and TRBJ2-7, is DTGVSQNPRHKITKRGQNVTFRCDPISEHNRLYWYRQTLGQGPEFLTYFQNEAQLEKSRLLSDRFSAERPKGSFSTLEIQRTEQGDSAMYLCASSLDGQSYEQYFGPGTRLTVT.

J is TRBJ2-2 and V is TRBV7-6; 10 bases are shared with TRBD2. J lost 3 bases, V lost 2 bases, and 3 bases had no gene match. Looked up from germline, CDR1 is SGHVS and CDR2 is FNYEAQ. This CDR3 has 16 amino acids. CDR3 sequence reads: CASSLSSGSYTGELFF. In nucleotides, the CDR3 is TGTGCCAGCAGCTTATCTAGCGGGAGTTACACCGGGGAGCTGTTTTTT.

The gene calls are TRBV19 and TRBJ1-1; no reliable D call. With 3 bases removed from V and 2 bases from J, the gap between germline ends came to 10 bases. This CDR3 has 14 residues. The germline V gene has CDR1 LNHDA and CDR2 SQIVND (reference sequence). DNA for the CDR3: TGTGCCAGTAGTATGATAGGGATCAACACTGAAGCTTTCTTT. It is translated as CASSMIGINTEAFF.

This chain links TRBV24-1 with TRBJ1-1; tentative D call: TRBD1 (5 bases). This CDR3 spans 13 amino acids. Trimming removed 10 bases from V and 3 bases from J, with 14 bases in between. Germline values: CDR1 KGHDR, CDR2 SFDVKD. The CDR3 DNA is TGTGCCACTAGAGGAGGGGTTTACACTGAAGCTTTCTTT. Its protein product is CATRGGVYTEAFF.

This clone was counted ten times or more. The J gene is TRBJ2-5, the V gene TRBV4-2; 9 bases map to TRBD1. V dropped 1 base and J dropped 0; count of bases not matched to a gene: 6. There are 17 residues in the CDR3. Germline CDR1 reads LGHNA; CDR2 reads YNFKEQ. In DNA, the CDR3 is TGTGCCAGCAGCCAAGTTGTACAGGGGGCTCACCAAGAGACCCAGTACTTC. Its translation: CASSQVVQGAHQETQYF.

CDR3 nucleotides: TGTGCCAGCAGCCCAACCGGGACAGGGTGGGTTAGGACAGATACGCAGTATTTT. Its translation is CASSPTGTGWVRTDTQYF. The rearrangement uses TRBV7-9 and TRBJ2-3; 9 nucleotides align to TRBD1. The germline V gene has CDR1 SEHNR and CDR2 FQNEAQ (reference sequence). The CDR3 length is 18 residues. The junction had 15 bases not matched to a gene; V was cut back by 5 bases and J by 3 bases. Full variable domain (missing parts from reference TRBV7-9 and TRBJ2-3): DTGVSQNPRHKITKRGQNVTFRCDPISEHNRLYWYRQTLGQGPEFLTYFQNEAQLEKSRLLSDRFSAERPKGSFSTLEIQRTEQGDSAMYLCASSPTGTGWVRTDTQYFGPGTRLTVL.

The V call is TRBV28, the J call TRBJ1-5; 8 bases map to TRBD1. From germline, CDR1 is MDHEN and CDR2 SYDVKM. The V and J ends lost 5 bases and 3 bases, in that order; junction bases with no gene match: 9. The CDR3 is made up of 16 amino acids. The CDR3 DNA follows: TGTGCCAGCAGTAATCCGGGACAGGCTATCAATCAGCCCCAGCATTTT. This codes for CASSNPGQAINQPQHF.

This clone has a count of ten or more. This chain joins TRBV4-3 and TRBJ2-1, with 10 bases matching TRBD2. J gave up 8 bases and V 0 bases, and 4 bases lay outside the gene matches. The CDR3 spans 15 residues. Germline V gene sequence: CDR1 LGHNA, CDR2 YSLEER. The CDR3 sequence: CASSQEPSGGYEQFF. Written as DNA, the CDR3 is TGCGCCAGCAGCCAAGAGCCTAGCGGGGGATATGAGCAGTTCTTC.

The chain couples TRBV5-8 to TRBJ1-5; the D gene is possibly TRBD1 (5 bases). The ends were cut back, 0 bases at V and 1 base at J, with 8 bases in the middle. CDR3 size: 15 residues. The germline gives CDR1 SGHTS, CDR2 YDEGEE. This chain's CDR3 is CASSLEGASNQPQHF. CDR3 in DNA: TGTGCCAGCAGCTTGGAAGGGGCCAGCAATCAGCCCCAGCATTTT.

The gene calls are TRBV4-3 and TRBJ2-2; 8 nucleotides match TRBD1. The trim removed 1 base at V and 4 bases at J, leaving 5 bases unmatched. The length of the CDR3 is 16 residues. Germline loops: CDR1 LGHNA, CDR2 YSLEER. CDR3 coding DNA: TGCGCCAGCAGCCAAGGTAGTACAGGGGGCACCGGGGAGCTGTTTTTT. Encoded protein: CASSQGSTGGTGELFF.

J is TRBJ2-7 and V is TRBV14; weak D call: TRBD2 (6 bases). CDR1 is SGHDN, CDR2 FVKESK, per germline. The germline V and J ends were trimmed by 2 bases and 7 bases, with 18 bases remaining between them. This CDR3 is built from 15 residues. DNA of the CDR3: TGTGCCAGCAGCCAAATGGCCCGCCCCGCGGGAGAGCAGTACTTC. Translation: CASSQMARPAGEQYF.

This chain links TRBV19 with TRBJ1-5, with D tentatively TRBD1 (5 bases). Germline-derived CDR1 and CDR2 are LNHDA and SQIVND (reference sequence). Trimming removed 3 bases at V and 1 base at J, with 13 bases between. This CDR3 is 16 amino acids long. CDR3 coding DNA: TGTGCCAGTAGTATCTGGGGGGAAGGAAGCAATCAGCCCCAGCATTTT. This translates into CASSIWGEGSNQPQHF.

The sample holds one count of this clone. The CDR3 is CASSLAGQGSYEQYF. In DNA, the CDR3 is TGTGCCAGCAGCCTCGCGGGACAGGGGTCCTACGAGCAGTACTTC. V and J are TRBV7-6 and TRBJ2-7, with 10 positions matching TRBD1. In germline, CDR1 is SGHVS, CDR2 FNYEAQ. V lost 5 bases and J lost 1; bases outside the gene matches: 5. The CDR3 is made up of 15 amino acids. Based on the CDR3 plus reference TRBV7-6 and TRBJ2-7, the full variable domain is GAGVSQSPRYKVTKRGQDVALRCDPISGHVSLYWYRQALGQGPEFLTYFNYEAQQDKSGLPNDRFSAERPEGSISTLTIQRTEQRDSAMYRCASSLAGQGSYEQYFGPGTRLTVT.